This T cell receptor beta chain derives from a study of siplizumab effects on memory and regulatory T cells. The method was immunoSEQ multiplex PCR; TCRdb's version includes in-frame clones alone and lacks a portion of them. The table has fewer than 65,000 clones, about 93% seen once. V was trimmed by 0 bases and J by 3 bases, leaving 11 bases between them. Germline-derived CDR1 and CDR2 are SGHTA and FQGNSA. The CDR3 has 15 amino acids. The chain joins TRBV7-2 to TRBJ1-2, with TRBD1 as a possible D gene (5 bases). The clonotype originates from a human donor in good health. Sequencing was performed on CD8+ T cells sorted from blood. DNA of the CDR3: TGTGCCAGCAGCTTAGCGCGGGGGGAAGACTATGGCTACACCTTC. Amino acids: CASSLARGEDYGYTF.